One T cell receptor beta chain is described in this entry. The antigen is undetermined. Vbeta (60) and Jbeta (13) primers were used in the PCR. The table came from immunoSEQ multiplex PCR; TCRdb's copy has only in-frame clones and leaves some out. This sample yields approximately 260,000 clones, of which approximately 84% are seen a single time; roughly 2% belongs to the top ten. This sample is part of a study of cytomegalovirus exposure and HLA in healthy donors. Study-wide results and limits: In a later analysis, most CMV-associated TCR beta chains appeared HLA-restricted. An ancestry cluster, one associated with Asian ancestry, reportedly showed fewer N-insertions than the approximately 700-donor mean in a later analysis. A prior analysis recorded that most TCR beta V segments were productive about 90% or about 30% of the time.

Unmatched junction bases numbered 14, after V lost 10 bases and J lost 6 bases. This CDR3 spans 14 amino acids. Germline V gene data show CDR1 as MDHEN and CDR2 as SYDVKM. V usage is TRBV28 and J usage is TRBJ2-7; TRBD2 matches at 8 bases. The source is a woman between 35 and 50 years old in good health and CMV-seropositive. Sequenced material: PBMCs. CDR3 DNA sequence: TGTGCCACCCTTGGGAGACCCCGGGAGGGCGAGCAGTACTTC. Translated: CATLGRPREGEQYF.